The rows below give T cell receptor beta chains drawn from one sample of a study of blood T cell repertoires in COVID-19. Using immunoSEQ multiplex PCR, the repertoire was profiled, and TCRdb retains in-frame clones only, with some absent. Of approximately 16,000 clones listed, roughly nine tenths are singletons. What was sequenced was peripheral blood. All receptors come from a woman aged 70 to 79 in a cohort sampled during active or convalescent COVID-19. CDR3s include the opening cysteine and the closing phenylalanine or tryptophan. Each record gives: V gene, D gene, J gene, clone size, CDR3 protein, CDR3 DNA. The D gene is left open where the match is weak. Clone size is given for some rows only: seen once, a few or many times, or a class if the clone is expanded.

TRBV5-4,TRBD1,TRBJ1-4,-,CASGTETTNEKLFF,TGTGCCAGCGGGACAGAAACAACTAATGAAAAACTGTTTTTT
TRBV28,TRBD1,TRBJ2-3,-,CASSLLDRAVDTQYF,TGTGCCAGCAGTTTACTGGACAGGGCCGTGGATACGCAGTATTTT
TRBV18,TRBD1,TRBJ1-4,-,CASSPGQGPEPVFF,TGTGCCAGCTCACCCGGACAGGGCCCAGAACCGGTGTTTTTT
TRBV19,TRBD2,TRBJ2-3,-,CASSIRRGVTDTQYF,TGTGCCAGTAGTATCCGGCGGGGGGTGACAGATACGCAGTATTTT
TRBV2,TRBD2,TRBJ2-1,-,CASSSTSGGAFSEQFF,TGTGCCAGCAGTTCGACTAGCGGGGGGGCCTTTAGTGAGCAGTTCTTC
TRBV4-1,-,TRBJ2-7,-,CASSQGGGGEQYF,TGCGCCAGCAGCCAGGGGGGAGGAGGAGAGCAGTACTTC
TRBV7-9,-,TRBJ2-6,-,CASSLQGTGANVLTF,TGTGCCAGCAGCTTACAGGGAACTGGGGCCAACGTCCTGACTTTC
TRBV28,TRBD1,TRBJ1-2,-,CASSLRTGTYGGTF,TGTGCCAGCAGTTTACGGACAGGGACCTATGGGGGAACCTTC
TRBV19,TRBD1,TRBJ1-4,once,CASSPGTVGLGEKLFF,TGTGCCAGTAGTCCCGGGACAGTCGGTTTGGGTGAAAAACTGTTTTTT
TRBV6-5,-,TRBJ1-3,-,CASSYSRRGRGNTIYF,TGTGCCAGCAGTTACAGTCGCAGGGGAAGGGGAAACACCATATATTTT
TRBV7-9,TRBD1,TRBJ2-7,-,CASSPSGQTSYEQYF,TGTGCCAGCAGCCCCTCGGGACAGACGAGCTACGAGCAGTACTTC
TRBV7-2,TRBD2,TRBJ2-6,-,CASSPGGGSSSGANVLTF,TGTGCCAGCAGCCCGGGGGGAGGGTCGAGCTCTGGGGCCAACGTCCTGACTTTC
TRBV18,TRBD1,TRBJ1-4,-,CASSPPGGTGNEKLFF,TGTGCCAGCTCACCACCTGGGGGGACAGGAAATGAAAAACTGTTTTTT
TRBV19,-,TRBJ1-1,-,CASSVQGSNTEAFF,TGTGCCAGTAGTGTACAGGGCTCGAACACTGAAGCTTTCTTT
TRBV15,TRBD1,TRBJ2-2,once,CATSSETGGNTGELFF,TGTGCCACCAGCAGCGAGACAGGGGGGAACACCGGGGAGCTGTTTTTT
TRBV11-2,-,TRBJ2-3,-,CASSLTPVTTDTQYF,TGTGCCAGCAGCTTAACCCCGGTGACTACAGATACGCAGTATTTT
TRBV4-3,-,TRBJ2-7,-,CASSQAAGRYEQYF,TGCGCCAGCAGCCAAGCGGCAGGGAGGTACGAGCAGTACTTC
TRBV5-1,TRBD2,TRBJ2-1,once,CASSLNPGGAYNEQFF,TGCGCCAGCAGCTTGAACCCGGGGGGGGCCTACAATGAGCAGTTCTTC
TRBV13,TRBD1,TRBJ1-1,-,CASSPGDRDTEAFF,TGTGCCAGCAGCCCGGGGGACAGGGACACTGAAGCTTTCTTT
TRBV13,TRBD1,TRBJ1-6,-,CASSAGQSNSPLHF,TGTGCCAGCAGCGCGGGACAGTCAAATTCACCCCTCCACTTT
TRBV6-6,-,TRBJ1-5,-,CASSPIHRSSNQPQHF,TGTGCCAGCAGTCCGATCCATAGAAGTAGCAATCAGCCCCAGCATTTT
TRBV4-1,TRBD2,TRBJ2-3,-,CASSQALAVTDTQYF,TGCGCCAGCAGCCAAGCTCTAGCGGTCACAGATACGCAGTATTTT
TRBV28,TRBD1,TRBJ2-2,-,CATLPPGQGIGELFF,TGTGCCACCTTACCTCCGGGACAGGGTATCGGGGAGCTGTTTTTT
TRBV25-1,TRBD1,TRBJ2-7,few,CASSDGNRGSYEQYF,TGTGCCAGCAGTGACGGCAACAGGGGCTCCTACGAGCAGTACTTC
TRBV28,-,TRBJ2-7,once,CASRILDGVEQYF,TGTGCCAGCAGGATTCTGGACGGGGTCGAGCAGTACTTC
TRBV7-3,TRBD2,TRBJ2-7,-,CASSLGGTSGGTYEQYF,TGTGCCAGCAGCTTAGGAGGGACTAGCGGGGGAACCTACGAGCAGTACTTC
TRBV15,TRBD1,TRBJ1-5,few,CATSRDRGDQPQHF,TGTGCCACCAGCAGAGACAGGGGGGATCAGCCCCAGCATTTT
TRBV21-1,-,TRBJ2-7,-,CASSPAGAAPTYEQYF,TGTGCCAGCAGCCCCGCGGGGGCCGCTCCAACCTACGAGCAGTACTTC
TRBV11-2,TRBD1,TRBJ1-2,-,CASRQIRGRGLYTF,TGTGCCAGCAGACAGATCAGGGGGCGCGGGCTCTACACCTTC
TRBV28,-,TRBJ1-4,-,CASSSAGKGEKLFF,TGTGCCAGCAGTTCAGCAGGGAAAGGTGAAAAACTGTTTTTT
TRBV19,-,TRBJ1-1,-,CASSITGPNTEAFF,TGTGCCAGTAGTATCACAGGCCCCAACACTGAAGCTTTCTTT
TRBV7-2,-,TRBJ2-2,few,CASSLARGNTGELFF,TGTGCCAGCAGCTTAGCGCGGGGAAACACCGGGGAGCTGTTTTTT
TRBV4-1,TRBD1,TRBJ2-5,-,CASSQAPGQRVRDQETQYF,TGCGCCAGCAGCCAAGCCCCGGGACAGCGAGTAAGGGACCAAGAGACCCAGTACTTC
TRBV6-6,-,TRBJ2-7,-,CASTPHGDSSSYEQYF,TGTGCCAGCACCCCACACGGGGACTCGAGCTCCTACGAGCAGTACTTC
TRBV5-1,TRBD1,TRBJ2-7,-,CASSLGGQGSYEQYF,TGCGCCAGCAGCTTGGGGGGACAGGGCTCGTACGAGCAGTACTTC
TRBV11-3,-,TRBJ1-6,-,CASSFETAGRSPLHF,TGTGCCAGCAGCTTCGAAACCGCGGGGAGGTCACCCCTCCACTTT
TRBV3-1/TRBV3-2,TRBD2,TRBJ2-3,-,CASSQYWTSEERADTQYF,TGTGCCAGCAGCCAGTATTGGACTAGCGAGGAGAGGGCAGATACGCAGTATTTT
TRBV19,TRBD1,TRBJ1-2,-,CASRRQGTTNYGYTF,TGTGCCAGTAGGAGACAGGGGACGACCAACTATGGCTACACCTTC
TRBV11-2,-,TRBJ2-6,-,CASSHRTIAGANVLTF,TGTGCCAGCAGCCACCGAACGATAGCTGGGGCCAACGTCCTGACTTTC
TRBV5-1,-,TRBJ1-5,-,CASSVLGGTGQPQHF,TGCGCCAGCAGCGTCCTTGGGGGCACGGGGCAGCCCCAGCATTTT
TRBV21-1,-,TRBJ2-6,-,CASSSCRAGQGSSGANVLTF,TGTGCCAGCAGCTCCTGTCGGGCCGGACAGGGAAGCTCTGGGGCCAACGTCCTGACTTTC
TRBV21-1,-,TRBJ2-7,few,CASSRRTSLYEQYF,TGTGCCAGCAGCCGCCGGACTAGTCTCTACGAGCAGTACTTC
TRBV9,TRBD1,TRBJ1-1,-,CASSSGTGRLNTEAFF,TGTGCCAGCAGCTCCGGGACAGGGCGTTTGAACACTGAAGCTTTCTTT
TRBV7-2,-,TRBJ2-5,-,CASSSLRGGTGRTQYF,TGTGCCAGCAGCTCCTTAAGGGGGGGAACGGGTCGGACCCAGTACTTC
TRBV27,TRBD2,TRBJ2-3,-,CASSPGGGIRTDTQYF,TGTGCCAGCAGTCCCGGGGGAGGGATACGTACGGATACGCAGTATTTT
TRBV7-2,-,TRBJ1-1,-,CASSTQTVSEAFF,TGTGCCAGCAGCACCCAGACAGTCAGTGAAGCTTTCTTT
TRBV27,-,TRBJ1-4,few,CASKPQSATNEKLFF,TGTGCCAGCAAACCTCAGTCTGCAACTAATGAAAAACTGTTTTTT
TRBV28,-,TRBJ2-7,once,CASRPGQSYEQYF,TGTGCCAGCAGGCCCGGACAGTCCTACGAGCAGTACTTC
TRBV3-1/TRBV3-2,-,TRBJ1-2,once,CASSQGRGALGGYTF,TGTGCCAGCAGCCAAGGTCGGGGGGCGTTGGGTGGCTACACCTTC
TRBV15,-,TRBJ1-2,once,CATSPGGELNYGYTF,TGTGCCACCAGCCCCGGAGGGGAACTTAACTATGGCTACACCTTC
TRBV7-9,TRBD1,TRBJ1-2,-,CASSLTGANYGYTF,TGTGCCAGCAGCCTTACAGGGGCTAACTATGGCTACACCTTC
TRBV5-1,TRBD1,TRBJ1-2,-,CASGVKGAGYGYTF,TGCGCCAGCGGGGTGAAGGGGGCGGGCTATGGCTACACCTTC
TRBV5-1,-,TRBJ2-2,-,CASSLDSRNTGELFF,TGCGCCAGCAGCTTGGATAGCAGGAACACCGGGGAGCTGTTTTTT